This T cell receptor beta chain was identified in a study of blood T cell repertoires in COVID-19 (dated by TCRdb to 2018 to 2021). As for the study more broadly: Samples from collaborators originated in the United States, Italy and Spain and spanned both the acute and convalescent phases of COVID-19. The prospective study material was composed of cDNA or gDNA derived from T cells, B-cell-depleted T cells, or PBMCs. Deeply sampled blood TCRbeta repertoires from subjects exposed to, actively infected with, or recovered from COVID-19 were included in the dataset. The repertoires were made available in a free public database intended to serve as a resource for research on the immune response to SARS-CoV-2. Samples came from the ongoing ImmuneRACE study (first 160 participants) plus 1,254 subjects from 6 global collaborators. The sample metadata nearly always contained a de-identified subject ID, COVID-19 status, age in years and sex. Where HLA class I and class II types were available, the types were taken from metadata supplied by the sample provider, not from assay-based typing. The paper as a whole reports these results and caveats: The quantity of clinical and demographic metadata differed by source and by participant and was supplied without curation.

TCRbeta CDR3 regions were amplified from genomic DNA by means of the immunoSEQ Assay, a bias-controlled multiplex PCR. The original pipeline was this. Nucleated cell counts per sample were estimated from amplification of reference gene primers within the assay. To quantify the absolute abundance of each unique TCRbeta CDR3 rearrangement, sequence reads were collapsed and filtered. For each sample, productive Simpson clonality was calculated as the square root of Simpson's diversity index across productive rearrangements. In its TCRdb copy, this immuneACCESS table keeps in-frame sequences only and misses some clones. Where compared with another copy, unresolved V genes explain less than half of these, and the others have no known cause. The V and J calls and clone size are taken from that table; D and trimming were inferred from the DNA. This sample has about 230,000 clones in its table, and around 86% of those were observed once. Under 14% of the sample goes to the ten largest clones.

Sequences SGHAT (CDR1) and FQNNGV (CDR2) are obtained from the germline V gene. V is pared back by 6 bases and J by 4 bases, with 13 bases lying between the germline termini. The CDR3 covers 13 residues, taking in both the cysteine and the phenylalanine. Of the read, only the CDR3 DNA is kept; its 39 bases are in frame from base 1. At one collaborating source in Seattle, patients were enrolled during active infection and were followed longitudinally through the course of disease. Whole blood was collected in K2EDTA tubes by collaborating institutions according to the institutions' own protocols. For TCRbeta analysis, collaborators shipped samples as frozen whole blood, isolated PBMCs, or DNA extracted from either of those sample types. Remarks on this clone: Its antigen target is currently unknown. Qualities for individual bases were not recorded, and no much larger clone is one base off.

The sequence was collected from a man between 45 and 60 years old with COVID-19, enrolled during active disease. The rearranged segments are TRBV11-2 and TRBJ2-7; 5 matching bases give a weak D call of TRBD1. Sequences were obtained from peripheral blood. CDR3 region: CASSRQRNYEQYF. The DNA sequence reads TGTGCCAGCAGTCGACAGAGAAATTACGAGCAGTACTTC.